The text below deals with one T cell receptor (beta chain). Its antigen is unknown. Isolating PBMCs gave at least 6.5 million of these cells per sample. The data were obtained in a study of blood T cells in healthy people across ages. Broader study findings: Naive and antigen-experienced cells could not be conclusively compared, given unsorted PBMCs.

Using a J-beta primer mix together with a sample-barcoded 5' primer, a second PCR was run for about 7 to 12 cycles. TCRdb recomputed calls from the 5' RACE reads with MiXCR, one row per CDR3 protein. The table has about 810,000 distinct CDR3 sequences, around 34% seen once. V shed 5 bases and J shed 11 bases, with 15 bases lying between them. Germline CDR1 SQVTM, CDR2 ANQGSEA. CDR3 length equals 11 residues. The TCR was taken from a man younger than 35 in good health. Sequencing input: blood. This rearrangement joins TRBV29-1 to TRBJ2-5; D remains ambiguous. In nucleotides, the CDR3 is TGCAGCGTTAGTGTGGTGGATGAGCAGTACTTC. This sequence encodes CSVSVVDEQYF. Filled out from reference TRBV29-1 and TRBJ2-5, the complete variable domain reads SAVISQKPSRDICQRGTSLTIQCQVDSQVTMMFWYRQQPGQSLTLIATANQGSEATYESGFVIDKFPISRPNLTFSTLTVSNMSPEDSSIYLCSVSVVDEQYFGPGTRLLVL.